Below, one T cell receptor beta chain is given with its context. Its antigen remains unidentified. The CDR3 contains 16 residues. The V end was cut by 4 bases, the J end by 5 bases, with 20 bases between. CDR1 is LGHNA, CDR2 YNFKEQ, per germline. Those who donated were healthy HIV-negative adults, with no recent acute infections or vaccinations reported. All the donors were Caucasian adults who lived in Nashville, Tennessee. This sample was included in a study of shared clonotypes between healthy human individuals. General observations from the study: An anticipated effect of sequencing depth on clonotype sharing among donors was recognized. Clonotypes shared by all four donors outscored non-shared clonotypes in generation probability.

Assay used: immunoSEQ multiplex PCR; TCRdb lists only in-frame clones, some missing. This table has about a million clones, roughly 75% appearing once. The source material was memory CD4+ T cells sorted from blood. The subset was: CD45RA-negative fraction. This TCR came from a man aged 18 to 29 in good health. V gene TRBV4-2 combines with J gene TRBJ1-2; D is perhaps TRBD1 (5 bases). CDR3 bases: TGTGCCAGCAGCCCGCCACAGACAGACGGCGGATATGGCTACACCTTC. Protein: CASSPPQTDGGYGYTF.